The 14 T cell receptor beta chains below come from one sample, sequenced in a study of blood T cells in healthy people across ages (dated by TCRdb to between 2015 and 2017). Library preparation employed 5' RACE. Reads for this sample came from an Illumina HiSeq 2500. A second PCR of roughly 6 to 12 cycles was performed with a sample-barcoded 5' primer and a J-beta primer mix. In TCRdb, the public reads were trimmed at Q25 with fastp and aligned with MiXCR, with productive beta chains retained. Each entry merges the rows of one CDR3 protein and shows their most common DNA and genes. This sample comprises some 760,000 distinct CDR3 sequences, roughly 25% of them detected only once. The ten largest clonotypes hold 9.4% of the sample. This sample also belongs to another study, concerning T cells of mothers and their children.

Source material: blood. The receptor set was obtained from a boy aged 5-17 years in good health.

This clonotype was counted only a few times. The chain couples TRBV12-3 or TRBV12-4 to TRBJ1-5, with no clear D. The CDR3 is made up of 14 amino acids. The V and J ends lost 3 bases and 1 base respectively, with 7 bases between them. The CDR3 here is CASSFRRSNQPQHF. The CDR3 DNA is TGTGCCAGCAGTTTTAGAAGGAGCAATCAGCCCCAGCATTTT.

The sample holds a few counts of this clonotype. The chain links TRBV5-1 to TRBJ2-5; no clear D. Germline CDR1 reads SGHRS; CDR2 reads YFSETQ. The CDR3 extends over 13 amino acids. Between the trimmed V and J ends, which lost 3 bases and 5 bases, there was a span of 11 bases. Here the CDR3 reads CASSSDRPETQYF. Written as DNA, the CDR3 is TGCGCCAGCAGCTCGGACCGTCCGGAGACCCAGTACTTC.

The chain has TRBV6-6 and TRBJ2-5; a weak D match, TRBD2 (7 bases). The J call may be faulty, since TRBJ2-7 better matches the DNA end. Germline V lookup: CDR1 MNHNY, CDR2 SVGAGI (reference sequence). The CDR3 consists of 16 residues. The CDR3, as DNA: TGTGCCACCCAAGGGGGGGGGGCTAGGAGGGTCTACGAGCAGTACTTC. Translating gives CATQGGGARRVYEQYF.

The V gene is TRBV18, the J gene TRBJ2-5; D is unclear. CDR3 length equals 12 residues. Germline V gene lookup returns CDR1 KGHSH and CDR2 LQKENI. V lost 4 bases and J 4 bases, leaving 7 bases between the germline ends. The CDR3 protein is CASSHSVETQYF. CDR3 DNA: TGTGCCAGCTCACACTCCGTAGAGACCCAGTACTTC.

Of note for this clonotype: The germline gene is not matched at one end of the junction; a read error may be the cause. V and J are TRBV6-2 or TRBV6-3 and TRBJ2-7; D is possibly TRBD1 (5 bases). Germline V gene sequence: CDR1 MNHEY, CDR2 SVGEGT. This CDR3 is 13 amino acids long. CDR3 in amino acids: CASSLGQGYGQYF. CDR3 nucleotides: TGTGCCAGCAGTTTGGGGCAGGGCTACGGGCAGTACTTC.

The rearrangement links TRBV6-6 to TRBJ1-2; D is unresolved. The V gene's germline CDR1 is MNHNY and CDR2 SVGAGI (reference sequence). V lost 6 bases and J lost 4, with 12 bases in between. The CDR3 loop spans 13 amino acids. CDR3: CASRPIEPYGYTF. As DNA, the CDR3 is TGTGCCAGCAGGCCCATTGAGCCCTATGGCTACACCTTC.

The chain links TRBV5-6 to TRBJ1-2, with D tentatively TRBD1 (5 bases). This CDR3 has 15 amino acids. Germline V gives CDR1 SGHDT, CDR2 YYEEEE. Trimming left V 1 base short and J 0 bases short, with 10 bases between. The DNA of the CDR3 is TGTGCCAGCAGCTTGTGGCAGGGTCCTAACTATGGCTACACCTTC. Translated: CASSLWQGPNYGYTF.

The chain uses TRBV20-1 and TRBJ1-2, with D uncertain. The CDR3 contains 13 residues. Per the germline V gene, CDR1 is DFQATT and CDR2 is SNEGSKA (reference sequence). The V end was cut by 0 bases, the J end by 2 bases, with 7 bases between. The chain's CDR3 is CSAREPSNYGYTF. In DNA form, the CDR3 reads TGCAGTGCTAGAGAACCGTCGAACTATGGCTACACCTTC.

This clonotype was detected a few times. The CDR3 nucleotides read TGTGCCAGCAGTGAACTCGCGGGCTATGAGCAGTTCTTC. Its protein is CASSELAGYEQFF. The chain couples TRBV25-1 to TRBJ2-5; D might be TRBD2 (5 bases). The better agreement between TRBJ2-1 and the DNA end casts doubt on the J call. Germline V CDR1 and CDR2: MGHDK, SYGVNS. There are 13 residues in the CDR3.

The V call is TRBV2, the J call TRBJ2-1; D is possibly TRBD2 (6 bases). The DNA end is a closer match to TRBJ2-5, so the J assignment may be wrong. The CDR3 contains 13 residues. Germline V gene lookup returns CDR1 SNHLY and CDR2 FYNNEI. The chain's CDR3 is CASLLTSTETQYF. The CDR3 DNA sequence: TGTGCCAGCTTATTAACTAGCACGGAGACCCAGTACTTC.

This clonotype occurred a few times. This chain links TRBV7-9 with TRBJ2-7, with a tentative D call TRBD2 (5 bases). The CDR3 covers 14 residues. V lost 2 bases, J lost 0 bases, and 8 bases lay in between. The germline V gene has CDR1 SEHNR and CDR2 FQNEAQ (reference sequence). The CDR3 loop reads CASSLWERSYEQYF. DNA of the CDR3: TGTGCCAGCAGCTTATGGGAGCGCTCCTACGAGCAGTACTTC.

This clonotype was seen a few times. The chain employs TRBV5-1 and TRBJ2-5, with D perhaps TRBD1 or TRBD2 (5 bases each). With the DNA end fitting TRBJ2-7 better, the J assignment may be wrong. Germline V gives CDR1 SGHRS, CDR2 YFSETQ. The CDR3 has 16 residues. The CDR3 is CASSFDGTQVTYEQYF. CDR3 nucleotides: TGCGCCAGCAGCTTTGATGGGACCCAAGTCACTTACGAGCAGTACTTC.

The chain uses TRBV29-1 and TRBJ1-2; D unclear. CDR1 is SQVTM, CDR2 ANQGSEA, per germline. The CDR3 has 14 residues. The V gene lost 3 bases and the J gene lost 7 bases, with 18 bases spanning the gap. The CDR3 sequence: CSVDGSEIEGGYTF. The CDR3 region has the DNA TGCAGCGTTGACGGGTCGGAAATCGAGGGTGGCTACACCTTC.

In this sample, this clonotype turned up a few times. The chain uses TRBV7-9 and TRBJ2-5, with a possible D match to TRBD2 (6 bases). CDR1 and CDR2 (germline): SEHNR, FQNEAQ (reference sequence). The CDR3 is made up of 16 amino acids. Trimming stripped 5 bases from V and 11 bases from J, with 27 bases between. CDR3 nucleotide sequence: TGTGCCAGCAGCCTTGGCGGGGCGGACACTACGGGGGAGCAGTACTTC. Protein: CASSLGGADTTGEQYF.